This entry is about one T cell receptor (beta chain). The entry originates in a study of blood T cell repertoires in COVID-19. For the study at large: The analysed material was cDNA or gDNA that came from T cells, B-cell-depleted T cells, or PBMCs.

Repertoires were generated with immunoSEQ multiplex PCR, while TCRdb's copy carries only in-frame clones and drops some. This table holds 130,000 to 150,000 clones, 80% found once. V lost 3 bases, J lost 10 bases, and 12 bases stayed unmatched. CDR3 size: 15 residues. The germline V gene has CDR1 SGHTA and CDR2 FQGNSA. Sequencing used peripheral blood. The V gene is TRBV7-2, the J gene TRBJ1-1, with 9 bases identical to TRBD1. The origin of this receptor is a man aged 55 to 69 with active or convalescent COVID-19. CDR3 DNA sequence: TGTGCCAGCAGCTTTCTACAGGGGGCGCGGTTCGGAGCTTTCTTT. Protein sequence: CASSFLQGARFGAFF. The full variable domain, rest sourced from reference TRBV7-2 and TRBJ1-1, is GAGVSQSPSNKVTEKGKDVELRCDPISGHTALYWYRQSLGQGLEFLIYFQGNSAPDKSGLPSDRFSAERTGGSVSTLTIQRTQQEDSAVYLCASSFLQGARFGAFFGQGTRLTVV.